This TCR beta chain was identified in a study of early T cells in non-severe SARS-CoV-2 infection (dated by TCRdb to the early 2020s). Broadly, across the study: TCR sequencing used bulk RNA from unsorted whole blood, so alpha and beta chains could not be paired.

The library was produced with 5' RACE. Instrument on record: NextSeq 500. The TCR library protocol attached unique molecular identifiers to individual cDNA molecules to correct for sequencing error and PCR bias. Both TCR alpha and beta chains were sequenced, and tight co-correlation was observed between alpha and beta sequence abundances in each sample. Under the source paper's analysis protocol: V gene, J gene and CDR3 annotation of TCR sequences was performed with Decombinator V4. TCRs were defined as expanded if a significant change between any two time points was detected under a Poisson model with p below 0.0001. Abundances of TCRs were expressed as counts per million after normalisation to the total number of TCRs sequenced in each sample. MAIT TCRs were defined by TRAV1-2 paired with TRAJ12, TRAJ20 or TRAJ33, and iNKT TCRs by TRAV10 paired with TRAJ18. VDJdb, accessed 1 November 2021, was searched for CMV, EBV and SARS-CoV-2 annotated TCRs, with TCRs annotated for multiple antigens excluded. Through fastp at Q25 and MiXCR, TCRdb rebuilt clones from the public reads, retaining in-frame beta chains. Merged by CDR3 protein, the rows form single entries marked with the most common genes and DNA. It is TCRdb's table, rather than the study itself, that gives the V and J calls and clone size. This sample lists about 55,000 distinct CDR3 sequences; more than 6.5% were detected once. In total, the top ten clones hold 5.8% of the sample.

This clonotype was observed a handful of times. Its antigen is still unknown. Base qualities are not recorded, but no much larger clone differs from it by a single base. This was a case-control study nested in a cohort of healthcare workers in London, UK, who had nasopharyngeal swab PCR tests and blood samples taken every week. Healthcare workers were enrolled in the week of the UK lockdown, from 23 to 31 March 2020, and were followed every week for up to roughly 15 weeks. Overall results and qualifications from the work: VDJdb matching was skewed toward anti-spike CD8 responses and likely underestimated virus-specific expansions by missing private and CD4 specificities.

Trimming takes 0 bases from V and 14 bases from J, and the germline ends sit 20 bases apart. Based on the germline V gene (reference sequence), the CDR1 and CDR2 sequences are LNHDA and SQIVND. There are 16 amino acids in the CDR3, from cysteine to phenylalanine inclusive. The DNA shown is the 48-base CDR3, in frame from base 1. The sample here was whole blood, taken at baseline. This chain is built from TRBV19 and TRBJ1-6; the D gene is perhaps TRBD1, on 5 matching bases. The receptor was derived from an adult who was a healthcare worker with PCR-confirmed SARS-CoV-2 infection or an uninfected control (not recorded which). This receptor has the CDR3 CASSIETGTNDAALHF. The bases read TGTGCCAGTAGTATAGAGACCGGGACGAACGATGCCGCCCTCCACTTT. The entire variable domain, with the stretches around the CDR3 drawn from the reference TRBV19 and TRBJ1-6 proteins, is DGGITQSPKYLFRKEGQNVTLSCEQNLNHDAMYWYRQDPGQGLRLIYYSQIVNDFQKGDIAEGYSVSREKKESFPLTVTSAQKNPTAFYLCASSIETGTNDAALHFGNGTRLTVT.